A selection of T cell receptor beta chains follows, all from one sample in a study of blood T cells in healthy people across ages. MiXCR, applied by TCRdb to the 5' RACE reads, yields one record per CDR3 protein. The top ten clones hold about 3% of a sample with about 780,000 distinct CDR3 sequences, around a quarter of them seen once. These sequences were also reported in another study, on T cells of mothers and their children.

Sequencing was carried out using blood. The receptors derive from a boy younger than 18 in good health. CDR3s include the opening cysteine and the closing phenylalanine or tryptophan. The D gene is left open where the match is weak. Clone size is not always given. Where it is, it says once, few, many or a class for expanded clones.

j_call	clone_size	d_call	v_call	cdr3_aa	cdr3_nt
TRBJ2-7	.	.	TRBV5-5	CASSLVHGSYEQYF	TGTGCCAGCAGCTTGGTTCATGGGAGTTACGAGCAGTACTTC
TRBJ2-6	many	.	TRBV7-2	CASSVMGAGANVLTF	TGTGCCAGCAGTGTAATGGGGGCTGGGGCCAACGTCCTGACTTTC
TRBJ2-3	.	.	TRBV29-1	CSVGSQGFTDTQYF	TGCAGCGTAGGATCGCAGGGGTTCACAGATACGCAGTATTTT
TRBJ2-5	.	.	TRBV29-1	CSVESPGLEETQYF	TGCAGCGTTGAATCCCCCGGACTGGAAGAGACCCAGTACTTC
TRBJ2-1	.	.	TRBV30	CAWTRMANEQFF	TGTGCCTGGACCCGGATGGCAAATGAGCAGTTCTTC
TRBJ1-3	.	.	TRBV7-2	CASSLADPLGNTIYF	TGTGCCAGCAGCTTAGCGGACCCGTTGGGAAACACCATATATTTT
TRBJ2-5	few	.	TRBV5-1	CASSLFMKEPRREETQYF	TGCGCCAGCAGCTTGTTTATGAAGGAACCCCGGAGGGAAGAGACCCAGTACTTC
TRBJ2-5	.	.	TRBV9	CASSVESEETQYF	TGTGCCAGCAGCGTAGAATCGGAAGAGACCCAGTACTTC
TRBJ2-5	few	.	TRBV3-1	CASSQDFRDSKETQYF	TGTGCCAGCAGCCAAGATTTTAGAGACAGTAAAGAGACCCAGTACTTC
TRBJ2-5	few	TRBD2	TRBV7-2	CASSLDLAGIQETQYF	TGTGCCAGCAGCTTAGACCTAGCGGGCATACAAGAGACCCAGTACTTC
TRBJ2-1	.	TRBD2	TRBV2	CASRLLGGTSGPNEQFF	TGTGCCAGCAGACTCCTGGGGGGGACTAGCGGACCCAATGAGCAGTTCTTC
TRBJ2-3	.	.	TRBV12-3/TRBV12-4	CASSILVGDSTDTQYF	TGTGCCAGCAGTATTCTGGTAGGCGACTCCACAGATACGCAGTATTTT
TRBJ2-7	.	.	TRBV6-1	CASSELAQYSSYEQYF	TGTGCCAGCAGTGAACTTGCCCAGTATTCGTCCTACGAGCAGTACTTC
TRBJ2-7	few	.	TRBV28	CASSLRTPHEQYF	TGTGCCAGCAGTTTACGAACACCCCACGAGCAGTACTTC
TRBJ2-5	once	.	TRBV14	CASSQEASGQETQYF	TGTGCCAGCAGCCAAGAGGCCAGCGGACAAGAGACCCAGTACTTC
TRBJ2-2	.	.	TRBV12-5	CASGSLVAGGSGELFF	TGTGCTAGTGGTTCCCTGGTGGCTGGAGGATCCGGGGAGCTGTTTTTT
TRBJ1-3	.	.	TRBV9	CASSVYGNTIYF	TGTGCCAGCAGCGTTTACGGAAACACCATATATTTT